The rows below give T cell receptor beta chains drawn from one sample of a study of blood T cells in healthy people across ages. TCRdb ran MiXCR on the 5' RACE reads and lists one entry per CDR3 protein. The data hold about 1,600,000 distinct CDR3 sequences, with around two fifths observed a single time. The sequenced sample consisted of blood. These receptors were collected from a woman aged 18-29 years in good health. The CDR3 runs from the conserved cysteine through the conserved F or W. D genes are given only for firm matches. Only some rows state a clone size, as once, few, many or a class for expanded clones.

TRBJ1-2 | . | few | TRBV6-1 | 13 | CASDPGQNYGYTF | TGTGCCAGCGACCCCGGCCAGAACTATGGCTACACCTTC
TRBJ2-3 | TRBD2 | few | TRBV12-3/TRBV12-4 | 15 | CASSPPGGNTDTQYF | TGTGCCAGCAGCCCCCCGGGGGGGAACACAGATACGCAGTATTTT
TRBJ2-7 | TRBD2 | . | TRBV4-3 | 14 | CASSQFGGAYEQYF | TGCGCCAGCAGCCAATTTGGGGGGGCCTACGAGCAGTACTTC
TRBJ1-1 | . | . | TRBV29-1 | 10 | CSVASTSAFF | TGCAGCGTTGCGAGCACCTCAGCTTTCTTT
TRBJ2-7 | TRBD2 | many | TRBV12-3/TRBV12-4 | 12 | CASSRDYYEQYF | TGTGCCAGCAGCAGGGACTATTACGAGCAGTACTTC
TRBJ2-1 | . | few | TRBV3-1 | 15 | CASSQGSYPYNEQFF | TGTGCCAGCAGCCAAGGTTCTTATCCCTACAATGAGCAGTTCTTC
TRBJ2-5 | TRBD2 | . | TRBV2 | 15 | CASGTSGSPGETQYF | TGTGCCAGCGGGACTAGCGGTTCCCCTGGGGAGACCCAGTACTTC
TRBJ2-1 | TRBD2 | few | TRBV10-2 | 15 | CASSQIAGGRGEQFF | TGCGCCAGCAGCCAGATAGCGGGGGGGCGGGGTGAGCAGTTCTTC
TRBJ2-7 | TRBD2 | . | TRBV27 | 15 | CASTLDPGLRYEQYF | TGTGCCAGCACTCTTGACCCGGGACTACGCTACGAGCAGTACTTC
TRBJ2-7 | . | few | TRBV3-1 | 14 | CASSQKTITYEQYF | TGTGCCAGCAGCCAAAAGACAATTACCTACGAGCAGTACTTC
TRBJ2-4 | . | . | TRBV5-4 | 15 | CASSPGGGLGDIQYF | TGTGCCAGCAGCCCCGGTGGGGGGCTTGGAGACATTCAGTACTTC
TRBJ2-7 | . | few | TRBV20-1 | 13 | CSAPGDSSYEQYF | TGCAGTGCCCCAGGTGACAGTTCATACGAGCAGTACTTC
TRBJ1-5 | . | . | TRBV20-1 | 16 | CSARDATAPSNQPQHF | TGCAGTGCTAGAGATGCGACAGCACCTAGCAATCAGCCCCAGCATTTT
TRBJ1-2 | . | . | TRBV21-1 | 13 | CASSMRHLYGYTF | TGTGCCAGCAGCATGCGTCACCTCTATGGCTACACCTTC
TRBJ2-1 | . | . | TRBV4-1 | 13 | CASSQGMGGEQFF | TGCGCCAGCAGCCAAGGGATGGGCGGTGAGCAGTTCTTC
TRBJ2-5 | . | few | TRBV5-1 | 16 | CASSLGDGGTQETQYF | TGCGCCAGCAGCTTGGGAGATGGAGGGACCCAAGAGACCCAGTACTTC
TRBJ1-2 | . | few | TRBV28 | 15 | CASSLKGGRNYGYTF | TGTGCCAGCAGTTTAAAGGGGGGGAGGAACTATGGCTACACCTTC
TRBJ2-5 | TRBD2 | few | TRBV6-6 | 16 | CASSYGRGGYQETQYF | TGTGCCAGCAGTTACGGGCGGGGGGGATACCAAGAGACCCAGTACTTC
TRBJ2-1 | TRBD2 | . | TRBV6-1 | 19 | CASSPSTSGGAGRNNEQFF | TGTGCCAGCAGCCCCTCCACTAGCGGGGGGGCCGGGCGCAACAATGAGCAGTTCTTC
TRBJ1-3 | . | few | TRBV10-3 | 12 | CAISPEGNTIYF | TGTGCCATCAGCCCCGAGGGGAACACCATATATTTT
TRBJ2-7 | TRBD1 | . | TRBV7-2 | 15 | CASSSRGKGAYEQYF | TGTGCCAGCAGCTCTAGAGGAAAGGGGGCTTACGAGCAGTACTTC
TRBJ2-7 | TRBD2 | . | TRBV20-1 | 15 | CSAREEGSGRYEQYF | TGCAGTGCTAGAGAGGAGGGTAGCGGGAGATACGAGCAGTACTTC
TRBJ1-2 | . | few | TRBV6-1 | 13 | CASSDSGKYGYTF | TGTGCCAGCAGTGATTCTGGGAAATATGGCTACACCTTC
TRBJ2-4 | . | . | TRBV28 | 14 | CASSTNLAKNIQYF | TGTGCCAGCAGCACAAATTTAGCCAAAAACATTCAGTACTTC
TRBJ2-5 | . | few | TRBV20-1 | 15 | CSAWPLGNTQETQYF | TGCAGTGCGTGGCCGCTGGGGAATACTCAAGAGACCCAGTACTTC
TRBJ1-2 | . | . | TRBV6-5 | 13 | CASSYPTGYGYTF | TGTGCCAGCAGTTACCCGACAGGCTATGGCTACACCTTC
TRBJ2-3 | TRBD2 | few | TRBV6-1 | 16 | CASSDTLAGGTDTQYF | TGTGCCAGCAGTGATACACTAGCGGGCGGCACAGATACGCAGTATTTT
TRBJ2-5 | TRBD2 | . | TRBV2 | 15 | CASSQSLAGGETQYF | TGTGCCAGCAGTCAATCACTAGCGGGAGGAGAGACCCAGTACTTC
TRBJ1-5 | TRBD1 | . | TRBV15 | 15 | CATSREDRSNQPQHF | TGTGCCACCAGCAGGGAGGACAGGAGCAATCAGCCCCAGCATTTT
TRBJ2-1 | TRBD2 | . | TRBV6-5 | 17 | CASSYPSGSKQENEQFF | TGTGCCAGCAGTTACCCGAGCGGGAGCAAGCAGGAAAATGAGCAGTTCTTC
TRBJ2-7 | . | . | TRBV6-1 | 16 | CASSATPMAGLYEQYF | TGTGCCAGCAGTGCAACACCCATGGCGGGCCTCTACGAGCAGTACTTC
TRBJ1-1 | . | few | TRBV28 | 15 | CASSLRDGLNTEAFF | TGTGCCAGCAGCTTGAGGGACGGATTGAACACTGAAGCTTTCTTT
TRBJ2-7 | . | few | TRBV7-8 | 15 | CASSLAGTKKNEQYF | TGTGCCAGCAGCTTAGCGGGAACCAAAAAGAACGAGCAGTACTTC
TRBJ2-5 | . | few | TRBV14 | 14 | CASSRHGSAETQYF | TGTGCCAGCAGCCGCCACGGGAGCGCTGAGACCCAGTACTTC
TRBJ2-1 | TRBD2 | few | TRBV12-5 | 12 | CASGFLADEQFF | TGTGCTAGTGGTTTCCTAGCGGATGAGCAGTTCTTC
TRBJ1-1 | . | . | TRBV4-2 | 18 | CASSPRPVFRDYNTEAFF | TGTGCCAGCAGCCCAAGGCCAGTTTTTCGGGACTATAACACTGAAGCTTTCTTT
TRBJ1-2 | TRBD1 | . | TRBV12-3/TRBV12-4 | 16 | CASSGYPTGADYGYTF | TGTGCCAGCAGTGGATACCCGACAGGGGCCGACTATGGCTACACCTTC
TRBJ2-1 | TRBD2 | . | TRBV7-7 | 16 | CASSLLAGGPGVEQFF | TGTGCCAGCAGCTTACTAGCGGGAGGGCCGGGTGTTGAGCAGTTCTTC
TRBJ2-1 | TRBD2 | few | TRBV6-2/TRBV6-3 | 13 | CASCLAGDKEQFF | TGTGCCAGCTGTCTAGCGGGAGATAAGGAGCAGTTCTTC
TRBJ2-2 | . | . | TRBV12-3/TRBV12-4 | 14 | CASSFAGGPGEPFF | TGTGCCAGCAGTTTTGCAGGAGGGCCCGGGGAGCCGTTTTTT
TRBJ2-7 | TRBD2 | . | TRBV4-1 | 15 | CASSQTGTSNNEQHF | TGCGCCAGCAGCCAAACCGGGACTAGTAACAATGAGCAGCACTTC
TRBJ2-5 | . | few | TRBV28 | 14 | CASSFSGGAKTQYF | TGTGCCAGCAGTTTCTCGGGGGGCGCAAAGACCCAGTACTTC
TRBJ2-4 | . | . | TRBV7-2 | 13 | CASSPGQQNIQYF | TGTGCCAGCAGCCCCGGACAGCAAAACATTCAGTACTTC
TRBJ2-7 | TRBD2 | . | TRBV3-1 | 18 | CASSQALTSGSLYNEQYF | TGTGCCAGCAGCCAAGCTTTAACTAGCGGGAGTCTTTATAACGAGCAGTACTTC
TRBJ2-2 | . | . | TRBV10-3 | 13 | CAIRDVPTGELFF | TGTGCCATCAGAGACGTCCCCACCGGGGAGTTGTTTTTT
TRBJ2-7 | TRBD2 | . | TRBV5-1 | 18 | CASSLIPGLAGDKNEQYF | TGCGCCAGCAGCTTGATACCGGGGCTAGCGGGAGATAAAAACGAGCAGTACTTC
TRBJ2-2 | TRBD2 | . | TRBV7-2 | 16 | CASSRFSGTNTGELFF | TGTGCCAGCAGTCGATTCAGCGGGACGAACACCGGGGAGCTGTTTTTT
TRBJ2-7 | . | . | TRBV27 | 12 | CAQGSDLLAQYF | TGTGCCCAGGGCAGCGACCTGTTAGCCCAGTACTTC
TRBJ2-3 | TRBD2 | . | TRBV2 | 15 | CASLRLAGGTDTQYF | TGTGCCAGCTTGAGACTAGCGGGAGGCACAGATACGCAGTATTTT
TRBJ1-2 | TRBD1 | . | TRBV27 | 15 | CANSLRTGGLDGYTF | TGTGCCAACAGTTTACGGACAGGGGGGCTGGATGGCTACACCTTC
TRBJ1-2 | . | . | TRBV3-1 | 14 | CANSQLEGDYGYTF | TGTGCCAACAGCCAACTCGAGGGAGACTATGGCTACACCTTC
TRBJ2-3 | . | . | TRBV30 | 12 | CAWSVFADTQYF | TGTGCCTGGAGTGTCTTCGCAGATACGCAGTATTTT
TRBJ2-7 | TRBD2 | many | TRBV29-1 | 14 | CSVLTSGGILEQYF | TGCAGCGTGCTAACTAGCGGGGGTATCCTCGAGCAGTACTTC